These 28 T cell receptor beta chains came from one sample sequenced in a study of T cell responses to AZD1222 COVID-19 vaccine. Assay: immunoSEQ multiplex PCR; the TCRdb copy retains only in-frame clones and omits some. The table shows fewer than 130,000 clones, with 87% occurring only once. The material sequenced was peripheral blood, taken 28 days after the second AZD1222 dose. The receptor set was obtained from an adult who received the AZD1222 COVID-19 vaccine.

V gene TRBV7-2 combines with J gene TRBJ1-3; D gene unclear. Germline V gene lookup returns CDR1 SGHTA and CDR2 FQGNSA. V lost 4 bases to trimming and J lost 4 bases, with 8 bases between them. CDR3 length: 13 residues. The CDR3 spells CASSSRVGNTIYF. In DNA form, the CDR3 reads TGTGCCAGCAGCTCCCGGGTAGGAAACACCATATATTTT.

The chain employs TRBV5-1 and TRBJ2-3, with D unresolved. CDR3 length: 16 residues. Looked up from germline, CDR1 is SGHRS and CDR2 is YFSETQ. Trimming removed 4 bases from V and 0 bases from J, with 15 bases in between. CDR3 protein: CASSPSGSASTDTQYF. The CDR3 coding sequence is TGCGCCAGCAGCCCTTCTGGTTCAGCTAGCACAGATACGCAGTATTTT.

CDR3 DNA: TGCAGTGCTAGTAGTAGACTAGCGGGAGTTAGCACAGATACGCAGTATTTT. This gives the protein CSASSRLAGVSTDTQYF. The gene calls are TRBV20-1 and TRBJ2-3; 12 positions agree with TRBD2. This CDR3 has 17 residues. V lost 3 bases and J lost 0; bases outside the gene matches: 7. Germline CDR1 reads DFQATT; CDR2 reads SNEGSKA (reference sequence).

The genes are TRBV15 and TRBJ2-1; D is uncertain. CDR3 length: 14 residues. The germline gives CDR1 LNHNV, CDR2 YYDKDF (reference sequence). V gave up 1 base and J gave up 7 bases, with 11 bases separating them. CDR3 nucleotides: TGTGCCACCAGCAGAGGCAACCCGGAGAATGAGCAGTTCTTC. This sequence encodes CATSRGNPENEQFF.

The chain combines TRBV7-8 with TRBJ2-1; D not certain. This CDR3 has 16 amino acids. Germline V CDR1 and CDR2: SGHVS, FQNEAQ. The V and J ends lost 5 bases and 6 bases respectively, with 20 bases between them. The CDR3 DNA reads TGTGCCAGCAGCCCAACCCCCCCAAGCGAGTTCAATGAGCAGTTCTTC. It yields the protein CASSPTPPSEFNEQFF.

The rearrangement uses TRBV29-1 and TRBJ2-2; TRBD2 matches 15 bases. CDR3 size: 17 residues. Per germline, CDR1 SQVTM and CDR2 ANQGSEA. V shed 6 bases and J 6 bases; nucleotides not matched to a gene: 11. This CDR3 is CSVIGLAGGPLSGELFF. The CDR3 DNA follows: TGCAGCGTCATCGGACTAGCGGGAGGGCCACTATCCGGGGAGCTGTTTTTT.

This rearrangement joins TRBV28 to TRBJ2-1, with D unresolved. Germline V gene data show CDR1 as MDHEN and CDR2 as SYDVKM. Deletions cut 1 base from V and 5 bases from J, with 6 bases between. The CDR3 runs 13 residues. The CDR3, as DNA: TGTGCCAGCAGTTTATCCCCTAACAATGAGCAGTTCTTC. Translation: CASSLSPNNEQFF.

The CDR3 is CASSAGARLALYNEQFF. The CDR3 region has the DNA TGCGCCAGCAGCGCGGGGGCGCGACTAGCGCTTTACAATGAGCAGTTCTTC. V gene TRBV5-1 combines with J gene TRBJ2-1; TRBD2 matches at 8 bases. Looked up from germline, CDR1 is SGHRS and CDR2 is YFSETQ. With 4 bases clipped from V and 4 bases from J, the junction kept 13 bases outside the gene matches. CDR3 length: 17 amino acids.

The chain recombines TRBV19 with TRBJ2-7, with 8 nucleotides matching TRBD2. Germline lookup yields CDR1 LNHDA and CDR2 SQIVND (reference sequence). V lost 8 bases to trimming and J lost 6 bases; unmatched junction nucleotides: 33. The CDR3 contains 21 residues. CDR3 nucleotides: TGTGCCAGTCTCGAAGGAGAAAGCTTCAGAGAAGCGGGAGTTAAACCCCTCGAGCAGTACTTC. Translation gives CASLEGESFREAGVKPLEQYF.

The chain employs TRBV29-1 and TRBJ2-7; the D call may be TRBD1 or TRBD2 (7 bases each). The CDR3 extends over 14 amino acids. Germline CDR1 reads SQVTM; CDR2 reads ANQGSEA. The V gene lost 4 bases and the J gene lost 5 bases, with 18 bases spanning the gap. The CDR3 is CSVGTGGGLHEQYF. Here the CDR3 DNA reads TGCAGCGTTGGGACAGGAGGGGGACTACACGAGCAGTACTTC.

The V call is TRBV5-4, the J call TRBJ2-5; D remains unclear. V lost 1 base, J lost 4 bases, and 8 bases lay in between. The CDR3 is made up of 13 amino acids. Germline V gene lookup returns CDR1 SGHNT and CDR2 YYREEE (reference sequence). The CDR3 DNA reads as TGTGCCAGCAGCTTGTATTACAGAGAGACCCAGTACTTC. Amino acid sequence: CASSLYYRETQYF.

This clone showed up just a few times. This sample also contains other DNA sequences that code for the same CDR3. The CDR3 protein is CASSLGTGYGTDTQYF. The CDR3 DNA is TGTGCCAGCAGCTTAGGGACAGGATATGGCACAGATACGCAGTATTTT. The genes are TRBV7-2 and TRBJ2-3; TRBD1 matches 7 bases. The CDR3 sequence is 16 residues long. J was trimmed by 1 base and V by 1 base; bases with no gene match: 5. CDR1 and CDR2 from the germline V gene are SGHTA and FQGNSA. Filled out from reference TRBV7-2 and TRBJ2-3, the complete variable domain reads GAGVSQSPSNKVTEKGKDVELRCDPISGHTALYWYRQSLGQGLEFLIYFQGNSAPDKSGLPSDRFSAERTGGSVSTLTIQRTQQEDSAVYLCASSLGTGYGTDTQYFGPGTRLTVL.

The chain recombines TRBV27 with TRBJ1-3; unclear D gene. CDR1 and CDR2 (germline): MNHEY, SMNVEV (reference sequence). Trimming removed 0 bases at V and 1 base at J, with 7 bases between. This CDR3 has 15 amino acids. In nucleotides, the CDR3 is TGTGCCAGCAGTTTATCGGGGTTTTCTGGAAACACCATATATTTT. Translating it yields CASSLSGFSGNTIYF.

This rearrangement joins TRBV7-8 to TRBJ1-4; TRBD1 matches at 7 bases. In germline, CDR1 is SGHVS, CDR2 FQNEAQ. CDR3 length equals 15 residues. The trim removed 2 bases at V and 7 bases at J, leaving 7 bases unmatched. As DNA, the CDR3 is TGTGCCAGCAGCTTAATGGGACAGATGGGTGAAAAACTGTTTTTT. Residues: CASSLMGQMGEKLFF.

V and J are TRBV28 and TRBJ1-2; TRBD1 matches 8 bases. The V gene end was trimmed by 3 bases and the J gene end by 6 bases; junction bases not matched to a gene: 15. Germline CDR1 MDHEN, CDR2 SYDVKM. CDR3 length equals 17 residues. Written as DNA, the CDR3 is TGTGCCAGCAGTTTCCCCGCCGGGACAGGTCGCGGTAATGGCTACACCTTC. Translating gives CASSFPAGTGRGNGYTF.

This rearrangement joins TRBV5-1 to TRBJ1-3; D gene ambiguous. The germline V gene has CDR1 SGHRS and CDR2 YFSETQ. V dropped 4 bases and J dropped 0 bases, with 11 bases sitting between them. The CDR3 covers 15 residues. As DNA, the CDR3 is TGCGCCAGCAGCCCCGGGTCAAACTCTGGAAACACCATATATTTT. It is translated as CASSPGSNSGNTIYF.

J is TRBJ2-2 and V is TRBV5-1; no reliable D call. V was shortened by 1 base and J by 5 bases, with 18 bases between the two germline ends. From germline, CDR1 is SGHRS and CDR2 YFSETQ. CDR3 length equals 17 residues. The CDR3 protein is CASSLRGRQIRTGELFF. Written as DNA, the CDR3 is TGCGCCAGCAGCTTGCGTGGGCGCCAAATAAGGACCGGGGAGCTGTTTTTT.

The chain links TRBV18 to TRBJ2-3, with 11 nucleotides matching TRBD2. The CDR3 runs to 19 residues. Unmatched junction bases numbered 12, after V lost 4 bases and J lost 0 bases. Germline CDR1 reads KGHSH; CDR2 reads LQKENI. CDR3 in DNA: TGTGCCAGCTCACGTTCGACTAGCGGGAAAATCTCTAGCACAGATACGCAGTATTTT. Translating gives CASSRSTSGKISSTDTQYF.

The CDR3 DNA reads TGTGCCAGCAGCCCGACGAAGGGGGGAAACACCATATATTTT. Translated: CASSPTKGGNTIYF. V is TRBV3-1 (or the pseudogene TRBV3-2) and J is TRBJ1-3; D perhaps matches TRBD1 (5 bases). V lost 4 bases to trimming and J lost 4 bases, with 11 bases between them. CDR1 and CDR2 (germline): LGHDT, YNNKEL (reference sequence). The CDR3 sequence is 14 residues long.

The chain is built from TRBV7-2 and TRBJ2-1; the D gene could be TRBD1 or TRBD2 (5 bases each). The CDR3 contains 16 residues. Trimming stripped 6 bases from V and 2 bases from J, with 17 bases between. Germline CDR1 reads SGHTA; CDR2 reads FQGNSA. CDR3 coding DNA: TGTGCCAGCAGGTCCCGCGCCGGGACGGCCTACAATGAGCAGTTCTTC. As protein: CASRSRAGTAYNEQFF. The whole variable domain, remainder taken from reference TRBV7-2 and TRBJ2-1, is GAGVSQSPSNKVTEKGKDVELRCDPISGHTALYWYRQSLGQGLEFLIYFQGNSAPDKSGLPSDRFSAERTGGSVSTLTIQRTQQEDSAVYLCASRSRAGTAYNEQFFGPGTRLTVL.

The chain recombines TRBV2 with TRBJ1-1; 10 bases fit TRBD1. This CDR3 is 14 amino acids long. The junction had 11 bases not matched to a gene; V was cut back by 6 bases and J by 10 bases. Germline loops: CDR1 SNHLY, CDR2 FYNNEI. Here the CDR3 DNA reads TGTGCCAGCAGGACCCGGACAGGGGGTTTCCGAGCTTTCTTT. Translated: CASRTRTGGFRAFF.

The rearrangement links TRBV12-3 or TRBV12-4 to TRBJ2-7; a weak D match, TRBD1 (6 bases). V lost 6 bases and J 6 bases, leaving 9 bases between the germline ends. The CDR3 covers 11 residues. The CDR3 DNA reads TGTGCCAGCAGGAGGGACATCGAGCAGTACTTC. Translation gives CASRRDIEQYF.

This clone has only a few counts. The genes are TRBV4-1 and TRBJ2-1, with D possibly being TRBD1 (6 bases). The CDR3 runs 16 residues. The germline CDR1 and CDR2 sequences are MGHRA and YSYEKL. The V gene lost 2 bases and the J gene lost 3 bases, with 14 bases spanning the gap. CDR3 DNA sequence: TGCGCCAGCAGCCAATATGGGACACCTGACTACAATGAGCAGTTCTTC. Its protein product is CASSQYGTPDYNEQFF.

V gene TRBV6-1 combines with J gene TRBJ2-3, with D perhaps TRBD1 or TRBD2 (5 bases each). The V end was cut by 3 bases, the J end by 4 bases, with 14 bases between. Per germline, CDR1 MNHNS and CDR2 SASEGT. The CDR3 spans 15 residues. CDR3 region: CASSETVEGPDTQYF. For the CDR3, the DNA is TGTGCCAGCAGTGAGACAGTCGAGGGTCCAGATACGCAGTATTTT.

This clone has a handful of counts. The genes are TRBV29-1 and TRBJ1-1; 9 bases are a match to TRBD1. Germline CDR1 and CDR2: SQVTM and ANQGSEA. The CDR3 contains 15 residues. Unmatched junction bases numbered 9, after V lost 4 bases and J lost 3 bases. CDR3 nucleotides: TGCAGCGTTGGAAGTGGACAGGGGAGGGACACTGAAGCTTTCTTT. It translates to CSVGSGQGRDTEAFF.

V and J are TRBV24-1 and TRBJ2-1; D gene ambiguous. The germline gives CDR1 KGHDR, CDR2 SFDVKD. Trimming pared 3 bases from V and 6 bases from J, leaving 14 bases between. The CDR3 extends over 15 amino acids. CDR3 DNA: TGTGCCACCAGTGATCTCTACACGCCCCTCAATGAGCAGTTCTTC. This codes for CATSDLYTPLNEQFF.

This chain joins TRBV2 and TRBJ2-1, with D unresolved. The CDR3 is made up of 16 amino acids. The germline V and J ends were trimmed by 0 bases and 0 bases, with 9 bases remaining between them. The germline CDR1 and CDR2 sequences are SNHLY and FYNNEI. CDR3 sequence: CASSEAEPSSYNEQFF. In DNA, the CDR3 is TGTGCCAGCAGTGAAGCAGAACCGAGCTCCTACAATGAGCAGTTCTTC.

The chain combines TRBV25-1 with TRBJ2-1, with TRBD2 matching over 7 bases. The CDR3 length is 15 residues. Germline CDR1 reads MGHDK; CDR2 reads SYGVNS. V shed 6 bases and J 1 base; nucleotides not matched to a gene: 6. Here the CDR3 reads CASSWDYPSYNEQFF. The DNA of the CDR3 is TGTGCCAGCAGCTGGGACTACCCATCCTACAATGAGCAGTTCTTC.